The rows below give T cell receptor beta chains drawn from one sample of a study of blood T cell repertoires in COVID-19. Some clones are missing from TCRdb's copy, which holds only in-frame ones; the method was immunoSEQ multiplex PCR. Of roughly 150,000 clones detected, approximately 91% appear once; the ten largest clones hold 4.5% to 5%. The sequenced material came from peripheral blood. All receptors derive from a man younger than 35 with COVID-19, enrolled during active disease. Each CDR3 is given with its conserved first and last residue. Each record gives: CDR3 protein, V gene, CDR3 length, J gene.

CDR3: CASSPLYDQPQHF; V: TRBV12-3/TRBV12-4; length: 13; J: TRBJ1-5
CDR3: CASSPRTSGAYNEQFF; V: TRBV27; length: 16; J: TRBJ2-1
CDR3: CATSIATNEKLLF; V: TRBV15; length: 13; J: TRBJ1-4
CDR3: CASSSSAGPSGANVLTF; V: TRBV11-3; length: 17; J: TRBJ2-6
CDR3: CASSSYRDRGGSYNEQFF; V: TRBV28; length: 18; J: TRBJ2-1
CDR3: CAISEGSGRAYEQYF; V: TRBV10-3; length: 15; J: TRBJ2-7
CDR3: CAISMAGERYGYTF; V: TRBV10-3; length: 14; J: TRBJ1-2
CDR3: CASSPPSGQGWETQYF; V: TRBV9; length: 16; J: TRBJ2-5
CDR3: CASSTPTGPGANVLTF; V: TRBV7-9; length: 16; J: TRBJ2-6
CDR3: CSPGEYNEQFF; V: TRBV20-1; length: 11; J: TRBJ2-1
CDR3: CASSYLAARGNQPQHF; V: TRBV6-6; length: 16; J: TRBJ1-5
CDR3: CASSSGGVQPQHF; V: TRBV5-6; length: 13; J: TRBJ1-5
CDR3: CASSQHRGTNYGYTF; V: TRBV5-5; length: 15; J: TRBJ1-2
CDR3: CASSRIAGAYNEQFF; V: TRBV19; length: 15; J: TRBJ2-1
CDR3: CATSKGQGAKDTQYF; V: TRBV15; length: 15; J: TRBJ2-3
CDR3: CASSSTGTEETQYF; V: TRBV28; length: 14; J: TRBJ2-5
CDR3: CASRTGTGGEQFF; V: TRBV5-4; length: 13; J: TRBJ2-1
CDR3: CASSDGDTEAFF; V: TRBV10-1; length: 12; J: TRBJ1-1
CDR3: CASSYRTGENYGYTF; V: TRBV6-4; length: 15; J: TRBJ1-2
CDR3: CASSFHGGLSGANVLTF; V: TRBV5-1; length: 17; J: TRBJ2-6
CDR3: CASSIRGQPQHF; V: TRBV19; length: 12; J: TRBJ1-5
CDR3: CASSPGGGNQPQHF; V: TRBV27; length: 14; J: TRBJ1-5
CDR3: CASSPTGNQPQHF; V: TRBV18; length: 13; J: TRBJ1-5
CDR3: CASRTAGTGFLSRGYTF; V: TRBV28; length: 17; J: TRBJ1-2
CDR3: CASSEPDSSYEQYF; V: TRBV6-1; length: 14; J: TRBJ2-7
CDR3: CASSYPARGIQETQYF; V: TRBV6-6; length: 16; J: TRBJ2-5
CDR3: CASSNTSGSYNEQFF; V: TRBV6-4; length: 15; J: TRBJ2-1
CDR3: CASSLVAGTGFTDTQYF; V: TRBV5-8; length: 17; J: TRBJ2-3
CDR3: CASSPGTSGRNADTQYF; V: TRBV13; length: 17; J: TRBJ2-3
CDR3: CASSRDSTYEQYF; V: TRBV27; length: 13; J: TRBJ2-7
CDR3: CASSVNRGHVKETQYF; V: TRBV25-1; length: 16; J: TRBJ2-5
CDR3: CASRGGGLASNEQYF; V: TRBV5-1; length: 15; J: TRBJ2-7
CDR3: CASRPDPSGTGFEQYF; V: TRBV27; length: 16; J: TRBJ2-7
CDR3: CASSLAGTDTQYF; V: TRBV27; length: 13; J: TRBJ2-3
CDR3: CSVHLTSGSGDTQYF; V: TRBV29-1; length: 15; J: TRBJ2-3
CDR3: CASSEGTNPTDLYGYTF; V: TRBV6-1; length: 17; J: TRBJ1-2
CDR3: CASSQLLGEGGDTQYF; V: TRBV3-1/TRBV3-2; length: 16; J: TRBJ2-3
CDR3: CASSEQGNSPLHF; V: TRBV2; length: 13; J: TRBJ1-6
CDR3: CASSLGPPRQSSYEQYF; V: TRBV11-2; length: 17; J: TRBJ2-7
CDR3: CASSKAGERIEQFF; V: TRBV7-9; length: 14; J: TRBJ2-1
CDR3: CASSSPGDRAYEQYF; V: TRBV19; length: 15; J: TRBJ2-7
CDR3: CASSTRQNTGELFF; V: TRBV19; length: 14; J: TRBJ2-2
CDR3: CASSNRQGLGYTF; V: TRBV7-2; length: 13; J: TRBJ1-2
CDR3: CASSPLAGGTDTQYF; V: TRBV5-4; length: 15; J: TRBJ2-3
CDR3: CATSGGTGASLLYGYTF; V: TRBV15; length: 17; J: TRBJ1-2
CDR3: CASSSVPGLRNEQFF; V: TRBV28; length: 15; J: TRBJ2-1